These 26 T cell receptor beta chains share one sample of origin, sequenced in a study of CD8 T cells in Susac syndrome. A quantity of about 0.5 to 1 ug RNA underwent reverse transcription using random hexamers. TCRdb independently ran MiXCR on the immunoSEQ multiplex PCR reads; one entry per CDR3 protein. The table lists 210,000 or so distinct CDR3 sequences, over 90% of them singletons. The sample taken for sequencing was CD4+ T cells from PBMCs. The origin of the receptors is a human donor with Susac syndrome.

This clonotype was detected only a few times. The chain carries TRBV10-3 and TRBJ2-6; D not certain. Per germline, CDR1 ENHRY and CDR2 SYGVKD. This CDR3 has 18 residues. Trimming pared 2 bases from V and 1 base from J, leaving 15 bases between. This CDR3 is CAISETSMLESGANVLTF. CDR3 in DNA: TGTGCCATCAGTGAGACATCTATGCTGGAATCTGGGGCCAACGTCCTGACTTTC.

V is TRBV12-3 or TRBV12-4 and J is TRBJ1-1, with D uncertain. V was cut by 5 bases and J by 0 bases, with 10 bases left in between. The CDR3 runs to 14 residues. The CDR3 DNA reads TGTGCCAGCAGTCCCCGGGGAGTGAACACTGAAGCTTTCTTT. The encoded protein is CASSPRGVNTEAFF.

The V and J genes are TRBV12-3 or TRBV12-4 and TRBJ1-1; no definite D call. The CDR3 contains 16 residues. V was shortened by 6 bases and J by 0 bases, with 17 bases between the two germline ends. The CDR3 reads CASSPNAPHMNTEAFF. The CDR3, as DNA: TGTGCCAGCAGCCCCAACGCGCCGCACATGAACACTGAAGCTTTCTTT.

The chain recombines TRBV30 with TRBJ1-3; the match to TRBD1 covers 8 bases. The V gene end was trimmed by 4 bases and the J gene end by 4 bases; junction bases not matched to a gene: 6. Germline assignment: CDR1 GTSNPN and CDR2 SVGIG (reference sequence). The CDR3 contains 14 residues. The CDR3, as DNA: TGTGCCTGGAACCAGGGGGCGCTCGGAAACACCATATATTTT. Amino acid sequence: CAWNQGALGNTIYF.

The count of this clonotype is one. The J gene is TRBJ2-7, the V gene TRBV20-1; unclear D gene. Trimming left V 6 bases short and J 1 base short, with 16 bases between. Germline CDR1 DFQATT, CDR2 SNEGSKA (reference sequence). This CDR3 is 14 amino acids long. This CDR3 reads CSAISPAGSYEQYF. CDR3 DNA sequence: TGCAGTGCAATTTCGCCCGCAGGTTCCTACGAGCAGTACTTC.

This clonotype was detected once. This rearrangement joins TRBV30 to TRBJ1-6, with D perhaps TRBD1 (6 bases). The CDR3 contains 14 residues. Trimming removed 1 base at V and 7 bases at J, with 11 bases between. Per the germline V gene, CDR1 is GTSNPN and CDR2 is SVGIG (reference sequence). The CDR3 region has the DNA TGTGCCTGGAGTGATGGGACATCAAATTCACCCCTCCACTTT. Translated, it gives CAWSDGTSNSPLHF.

The chain recombines TRBV28 with TRBJ1-4, with D unclear. The CDR3 runs to 12 residues. The germline V and J ends were trimmed by 6 bases and 8 bases, with 10 bases remaining between them. Germline lookup yields CDR1 MDHEN and CDR2 SYDVKM. CDR3 coding DNA: TGTGCCAGCAGAAGCGGACGGGAAAAACTGTTTTTT. Translated, it gives CASRSGREKLFF.

The rearrangement joins TRBV30 to TRBJ1-1, with D tentatively TRBD1 (5 bases). Looked up from germline, CDR1 is GTSNPN and CDR2 is SVGIG (reference sequence). The CDR3 extends over 13 amino acids. V lost 0 bases and J 5 bases, leaving 10 bases between the germline ends. Written as DNA, the CDR3 is TGTGCCTGGAGTGTCTTGGGGCGAACTGAAGCTTTCTTT. It specifies CAWSVLGRTEAFF. Looking up the rest from reference TRBV30 and TRBJ1-1 gives the full variable domain: SQTIHQWPATLVQPVGSPLSLECTVEGTSNPNLYWYRQAAGRGLQLLFYSVGIGQISSEVPQNLSASRPQDRQFILSSKKLLLSDSGFYLCAWSVLGRTEAFFGQGTRLTVV.

In nucleotides, the CDR3 is TGTGCCATCAGTGAGGACGCCGACTATGGCTACACCTTC. Protein product: CAISEDADYGYTF. The chain recombines TRBV10-3 with TRBJ1-2; unclear D gene. Germline CDR1 ENHRY, CDR2 SYGVKD. The CDR3 has 13 amino acids. Trimming removed 2 bases at V and 3 bases at J, with 7 bases between.

The gene calls are TRBV9 and TRBJ1-6; D perhaps matches TRBD1 (5 bases). The V end was cut by 6 bases, the J end by 7 bases, with 11 bases between. Looked up from germline, CDR1 is SGDLS and CDR2 is YYNGEE. CDR3 size: 13 residues. CDR3 amino acids: CASTDNRNSPLHF. In DNA, the CDR3 is TGTGCCAGCACCGATAACAGGAATTCACCCCTCCACTTT.

The rearrangement links TRBV30 to TRBJ2-5; the D is unclear. Germline values: CDR1 GTSNPN, CDR2 SVGIG (reference sequence). The CDR3 spans 13 residues. Trimming shortened V by 0 bases and J by 0 bases, and 5 bases separated the two germline ends. The CDR3 reads CAWSVGNQETQYF. The CDR3 bases are TGTGCCTGGAGTGTAGGGAACCAAGAGACCCAGTACTTC. The full variable domain, with the rest looked up from reference TRBV30 and TRBJ2-5, is SQTIHQWPATLVQPVGSPLSLECTVEGTSNPNLYWYRQAAGRGLQLLFYSVGIGQISSEVPQNLSASRPQDRQFILSSKKLLLSDSGFYLCAWSVGNQETQYFGPGTRLLVL.

This clonotype has only a few counts. The V and J genes are TRBV20-1 and TRBJ1-2; no reliable D call. V lost 7 bases and J lost 5, with 11 bases in between. Germline-derived CDR1 and CDR2 are DFQATT and SNEGSKA (reference sequence). The CDR3 is made up of 11 amino acids. CDR3 bases: TGCAGTGACGGAGTATCATATGGCTACACCTTC. Translating it yields CSDGVSYGYTF.

The chain links TRBV6-2 or TRBV6-3 to TRBJ1-5; D is possibly TRBD1 (5 bases). V was clipped by 2 bases and J by 3 bases, with 8 bases between them. Germline lookup yields CDR1 MNHEY and CDR2 SVGEGT. This CDR3 comprises 14 residues. CDR3 sequence reads: CASSYDSHNQPQHF. Written as DNA, the CDR3 is TGTGCCAGCAGTTACGACAGTCACAATCAGCCCCAGCATTTT.

The genes are TRBV30 and TRBJ1-2; TRBD1 matches at 10 bases. Germline CDR1 and CDR2: GTSNPN and SVGIG (reference sequence). J was trimmed by 8 bases and V by 0 bases; bases with no gene match: 3. The CDR3 spans 13 residues. The CDR3 DNA reads TGTGCCTGGAGTGTAGGGACAGGGGTCGGCTACACCTTC. The encoded protein is CAWSVGTGVGYTF.

This chain links TRBV3-1 with TRBJ1-1, with unresolved D. The CDR3 length is 12 residues. The germline V and J ends were trimmed by 4 bases and 2 bases, with 5 bases remaining between them. Germline CDR1 and CDR2: LGHDT and YNNKEL (reference sequence). DNA for the CDR3: TGTGCCAGCAGCCGCCCAAACACTGAAGCTTTCTTT. This gives the protein CASSRPNTEAFF.

The rearrangement links TRBV7-2 to TRBJ2-5; TRBD2 agrees at 15 bases. The CDR3 contains 15 residues. CDR1 and CDR2 from the germline V gene are SGHTA and FQGNSA. V lost 5 bases to trimming and J lost 4 bases; unmatched junction nucleotides: 2. CDR3 amino acids: CASSRTSGGAETQYF. The CDR3 nucleotides are TGTGCCAGCAGCAGGACTAGCGGGGGGGCAGAGACCCAGTACTTC.

The chain employs TRBV5-6 and TRBJ2-7; TRBD1 aligns across 8 bases. V was pared by 0 bases and J by 2 bases, with 10 bases of the junction left unmatched. There are 17 residues in the CDR3. In germline, CDR1 is SGHDT, CDR2 YYEEEE. CDR3 protein: CASSLGPGGLVPYEQYF. Written as DNA, the CDR3 is TGTGCCAGCAGCTTGGGGCCAGGGGGCCTTGTCCCCTACGAGCAGTACTTC.

The chain is built from TRBV29-1 and TRBJ1-3, with a weak D call TRBD1 (5 bases). Germline loops: CDR1 SQVTM, CDR2 ANQGSEA. The CDR3 spans 12 residues. V was shortened by 6 bases and J by 0 bases, with 6 bases between the two germline ends. CDR3 coding DNA: TGCAGCGTCGGGGCCTCTGGAAACACCATATATTTT. Amino acid sequence: CSVGASGNTIYF.

V usage is TRBV19 and J usage is TRBJ1-5, with D maybe TRBD1 (5 bases). Germline values: CDR1 LNHDA, CDR2 SQIVND (reference sequence). Trimming took 1 base from V and 4 from J, leaving 14 bases between them. This CDR3 has 16 residues. The CDR3 is CASSIVPEGQNQPQHF. As DNA, the CDR3 is TGTGCCAGTAGTATAGTGCCTGAGGGGCAAAATCAGCCCCAGCATTTT.

The J gene is TRBJ1-4, the V gene TRBV20-1; D uncertain. V was clipped by 3 bases and J by 3 bases, with 8 bases between them. The CDR3 totals 13 residues. CDR1 and CDR2 (germline): DFQATT, SNEGSKA (reference sequence). CDR3 nucleotides: TGCAGTGCTAGGGCACCATCTAATGAAAAACTGTTTTTT. This sequence encodes CSARAPSNEKLFF.

J is TRBJ1-4 and V is TRBV25-1; D gene ambiguous. The germline V and J ends were trimmed by 2 bases and 4 bases, with 11 bases remaining between them. This CDR3 comprises 15 residues. CDR1 MGHDK and CDR2 SYGVNS come from the germline V gene. CDR3 amino acids: CASSETGWGNEKLFF. The DNA for the CDR3 is TGTGCCAGCAGTGAAACTGGTTGGGGTAATGAAAAACTGTTTTTT.

J is TRBJ1-1 and V is TRBV5-1, with D unclear. The CDR3 extends over 14 amino acids. Germline CDR1 is SGHRS and CDR2 is YFSETQ. The germline V and J ends were trimmed by 3 bases and 0 bases, with 9 bases remaining between them. CDR3: CASSSGDLNTEAFF. Here the CDR3 DNA reads TGCGCCAGCAGCTCCGGAGACTTGAACACTGAAGCTTTCTTT.

J is TRBJ2-7 and V is TRBV20-1; TRBD1 is a possible D gene (6 bases). The V gene lost 3 bases and the J gene lost 7 bases, with 19 bases spanning the gap. Looked up from germline, CDR1 is DFQATT and CDR2 is SNEGSKA (reference sequence). The CDR3 is 14 amino acids. The DNA for the CDR3 is TGCAGTGCTAGGCGCCTACAGGGCCCCCGGGAGCAGTACTTC. Translation gives CSARRLQGPREQYF.

The chain has TRBV20-1 and TRBJ1-5; D not resolved. Trimming shortened V by 6 bases and J by 5 bases, and 11 bases separated the two germline ends. The germline V gene has CDR1 DFQATT and CDR2 SNEGSKA (reference sequence). CDR3 length: 12 residues. CDR3 amino acids: CSANPDDQPQHF. CDR3 sequence (DNA): TGCAGTGCCAACCCAGACGATCAGCCCCAGCATTTT.

A word on this clonotype: A junction boundary mismatches the germline segment, possibly from a read error. The chain employs TRBV7-7 and TRBJ2-5; 9 positions match TRBD1. Germline V gene lookup returns CDR1 SSHAT and CDR2 FNYEAQ (reference sequence). The CDR3 sequence is 15 residues long. The CDR3 DNA follows: TGTGCTAGCAGCTCAGGACGACAGGGGGGAGAGACCCAGTACTTC. It specifies CASSSGRQGGETQYF.

J is TRBJ1-6 and V is TRBV12-5; no firm D call. Germline-derived CDR1 and CDR2 are LGHNT and FRNRAP. V was trimmed by 6 bases and J by 7 bases, leaving 10 bases between them. This CDR3 region has 13 residues. This CDR3 reads CASGRTGNSPLHF. As DNA, the CDR3 is TGTGCTAGTGGCCGGACCGGGAATTCACCCCTCCACTTT.